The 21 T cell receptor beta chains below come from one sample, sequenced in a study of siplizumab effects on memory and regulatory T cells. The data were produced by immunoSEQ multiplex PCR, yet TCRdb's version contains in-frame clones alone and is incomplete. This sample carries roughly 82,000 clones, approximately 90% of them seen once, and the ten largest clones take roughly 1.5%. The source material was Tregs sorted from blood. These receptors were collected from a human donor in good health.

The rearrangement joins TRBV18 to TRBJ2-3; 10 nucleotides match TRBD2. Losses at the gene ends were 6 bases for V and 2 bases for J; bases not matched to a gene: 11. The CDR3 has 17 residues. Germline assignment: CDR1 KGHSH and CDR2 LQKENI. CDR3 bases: TGTGCCAGCTCCTTCGCCCCTACTAGCGGGGCCACAGATACGCAGTATTTT. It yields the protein CASSFAPTSGATDTQYF.

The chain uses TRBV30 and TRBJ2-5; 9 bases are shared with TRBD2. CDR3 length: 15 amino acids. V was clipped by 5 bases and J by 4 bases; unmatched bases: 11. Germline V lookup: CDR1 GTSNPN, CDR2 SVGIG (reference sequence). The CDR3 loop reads CAWARGGGAGETQYF. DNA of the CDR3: TGTGCCTGGGCACGCGGCGGGGGGGCCGGAGAGACCCAGTACTTC.

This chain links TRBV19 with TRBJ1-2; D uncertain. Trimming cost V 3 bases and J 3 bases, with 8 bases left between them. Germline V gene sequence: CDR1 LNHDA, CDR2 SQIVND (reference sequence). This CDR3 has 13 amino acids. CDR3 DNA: TGTGCCAGTAGTATCCCGGGGTACTATGGCTACACCTTC. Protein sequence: CASSIPGYYGYTF.

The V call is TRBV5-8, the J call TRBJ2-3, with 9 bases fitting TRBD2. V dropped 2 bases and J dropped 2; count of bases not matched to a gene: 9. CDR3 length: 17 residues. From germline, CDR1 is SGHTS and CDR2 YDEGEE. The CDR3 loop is CASSFWRGGLSTDTQYF. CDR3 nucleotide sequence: TGTGCCAGCAGCTTCTGGCGGGGGGGCCTTTCCACAGATACGCAGTATTTT.

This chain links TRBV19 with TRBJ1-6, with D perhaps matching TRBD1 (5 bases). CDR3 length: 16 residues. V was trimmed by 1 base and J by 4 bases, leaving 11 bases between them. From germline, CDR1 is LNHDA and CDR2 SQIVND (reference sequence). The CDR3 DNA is TGTGCCAGTAGTATAGCAGGGATAGGATATAATTCACCCCTCCACTTT. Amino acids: CASSIAGIGYNSPLHF.

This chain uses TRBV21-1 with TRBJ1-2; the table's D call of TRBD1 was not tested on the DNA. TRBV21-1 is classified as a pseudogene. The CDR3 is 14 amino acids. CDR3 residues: CASSKGPAGVGYTF. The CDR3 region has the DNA TGTGCCAGCAGCAAAGGGCCCGCAGGGGTTGGCTACACCTTC.

For the CDR3, the DNA is TGTGCCAGCAGCCAGGGACAGAACTATGGCTACACCTTC. This translates into CASSQGQNYGYTF. The chain is built from TRBV11-1 and TRBJ1-2; 7 positions agree with TRBD1. J lost 2 bases, V lost 5 bases, and 2 bases had no gene match. The CDR3 runs 13 residues. Germline loops: CDR1 SGHAT, CDR2 FQDESV (reference sequence).

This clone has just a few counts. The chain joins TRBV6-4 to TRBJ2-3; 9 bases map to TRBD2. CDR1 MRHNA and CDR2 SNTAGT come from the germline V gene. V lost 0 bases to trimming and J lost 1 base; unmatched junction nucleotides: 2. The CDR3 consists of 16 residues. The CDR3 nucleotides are TGTGCCAGCAGTGACTCAGCTAGCGGGGGCACAGATACGCAGTATTTT. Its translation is CASSDSASGGTDTQYF.

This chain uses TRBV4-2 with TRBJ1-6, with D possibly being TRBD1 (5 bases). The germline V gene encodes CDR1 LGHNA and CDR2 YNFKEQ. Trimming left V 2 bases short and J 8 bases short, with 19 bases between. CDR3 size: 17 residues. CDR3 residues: CASSQSYSGTGHSPLHF. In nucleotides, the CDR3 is TGTGCCAGCAGCCAATCTTATTCCGGGACCGGGCATTCACCCCTCCACTTT.

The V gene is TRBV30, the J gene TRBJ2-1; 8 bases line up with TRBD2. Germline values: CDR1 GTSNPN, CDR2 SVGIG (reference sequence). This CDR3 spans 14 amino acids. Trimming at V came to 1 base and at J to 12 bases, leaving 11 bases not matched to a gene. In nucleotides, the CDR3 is TGTGCCTGGAGTGAGCCCAATAGCGGGGCCCGGCAGTTCTTC. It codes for CAWSEPNSGARQFF.

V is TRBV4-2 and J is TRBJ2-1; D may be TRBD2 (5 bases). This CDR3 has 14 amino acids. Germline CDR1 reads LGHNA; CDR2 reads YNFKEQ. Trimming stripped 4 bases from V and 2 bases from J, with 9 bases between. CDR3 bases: TGTGCCAGCAGCCCCACGACTACCTACAATGAGCAGTTCTTC. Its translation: CASSPTTTYNEQFF.

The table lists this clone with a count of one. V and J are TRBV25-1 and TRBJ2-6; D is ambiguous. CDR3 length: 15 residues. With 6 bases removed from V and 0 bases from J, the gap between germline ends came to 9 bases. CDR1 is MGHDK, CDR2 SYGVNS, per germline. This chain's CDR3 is CASSVVRSGANVLTF. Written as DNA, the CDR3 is TGTGCCAGCAGCGTAGTTCGCTCTGGGGCCAACGTCCTGACTTTC.

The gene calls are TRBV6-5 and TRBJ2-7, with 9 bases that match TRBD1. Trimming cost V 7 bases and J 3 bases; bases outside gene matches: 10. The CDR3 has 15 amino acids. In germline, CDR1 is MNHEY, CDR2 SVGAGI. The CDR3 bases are TGTGCCAGCACCTCCCGCAGGACAGGGGTCTACGAGCAGTACTTC. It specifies CASTSRRTGVYEQYF.

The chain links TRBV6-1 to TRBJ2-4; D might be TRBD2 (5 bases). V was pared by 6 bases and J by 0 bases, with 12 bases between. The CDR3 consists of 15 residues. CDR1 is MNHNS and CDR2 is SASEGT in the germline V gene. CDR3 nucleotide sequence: TGTGCCAGCAGGCCACATGGACTAGCCAAAAACATTCAGTACTTC. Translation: CASRPHGLAKNIQYF.

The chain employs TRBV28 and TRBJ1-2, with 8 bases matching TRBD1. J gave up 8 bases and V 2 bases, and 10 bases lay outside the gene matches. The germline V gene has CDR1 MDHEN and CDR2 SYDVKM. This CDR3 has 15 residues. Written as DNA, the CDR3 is TGTGCCAGCAGTTTACACAGACAGGGGTCGGGAGGCTACACCTTC. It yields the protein CASSLHRQGSGGYTF.

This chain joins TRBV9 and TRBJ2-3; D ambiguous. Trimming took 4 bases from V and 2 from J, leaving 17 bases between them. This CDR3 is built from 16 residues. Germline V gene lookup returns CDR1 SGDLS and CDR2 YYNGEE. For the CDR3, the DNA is TGTGCCAGCAGCATAGAACAGAGAACCGTCACAGATACGCAGTATTTT. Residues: CASSIEQRTVTDTQYF.

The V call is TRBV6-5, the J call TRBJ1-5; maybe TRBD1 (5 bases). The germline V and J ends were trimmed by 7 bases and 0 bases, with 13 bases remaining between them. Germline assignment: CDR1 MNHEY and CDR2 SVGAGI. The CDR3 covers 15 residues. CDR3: CASTLGPNSNQPQHF. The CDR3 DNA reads TGTGCCAGCACCCTGGGGCCCAATAGCAATCAGCCCCAGCATTTT.

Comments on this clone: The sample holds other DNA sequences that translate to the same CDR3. CDR3 DNA: TGCAGTGCTTCAGGGAACACTGAAGCTTTCTTT. The encoded protein is CSASGNTEAFF. The J gene is TRBJ1-1, the V gene TRBV20-1; D unresolved. This CDR3 has 11 amino acids. In germline, CDR1 is DFQATT, CDR2 SNEGSKA (reference sequence). V was pared by 5 bases and J by 1 base, with 5 bases between.

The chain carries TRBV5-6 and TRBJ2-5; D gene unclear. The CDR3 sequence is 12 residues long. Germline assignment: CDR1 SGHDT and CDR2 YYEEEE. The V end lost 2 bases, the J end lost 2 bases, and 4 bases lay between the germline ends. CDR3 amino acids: CASSFSQETQYF. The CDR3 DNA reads TGTGCCAGCAGCTTCTCTCAAGAGACCCAGTACTTC.

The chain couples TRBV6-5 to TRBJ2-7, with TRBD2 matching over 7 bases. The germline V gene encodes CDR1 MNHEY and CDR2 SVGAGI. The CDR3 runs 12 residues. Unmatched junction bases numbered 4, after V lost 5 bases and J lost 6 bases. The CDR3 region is CASSVAGGEQYF. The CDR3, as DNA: TGTGCCAGCAGTGTAGCGGGTGGCGAGCAGTACTTC.

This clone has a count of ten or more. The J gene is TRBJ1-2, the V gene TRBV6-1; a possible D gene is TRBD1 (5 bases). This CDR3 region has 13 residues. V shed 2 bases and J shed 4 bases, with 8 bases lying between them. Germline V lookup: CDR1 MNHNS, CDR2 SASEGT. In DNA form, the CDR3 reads TGTGCCAGCAGTGAACAGGGAGGCTATGGCTACACCTTC. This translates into CASSEQGGYGYTF.